This T cell receptor beta chain emerged from a study of T cell responses to AZD1222 COVID-19 vaccine. The study, taken as a whole, reports: After two AZD1222 doses, spike-specific TCR breadth and depth rose versus day 0. Only a handful of individuals given AZD1222 were seropositive at baseline. There were vaccine-associated CD4 TCRs across spike, dominant at 160-218 and 743-854.

CDR1 SGHDT and CDR2 YYEEEE come from the germline V gene. Trimming removed 4 bases from V and 8 bases from J; junction bases left unmatched: 6. CDR3 length equals 14 residues. With respect to this clone: As yet, its antigen is unknown.

Assay: immunoSEQ multiplex PCR; the TCRdb copy retains only in-frame clones and omits some. The data show 65,000 to 85,000 clones, over 75% seen once. This TCR derives from an adult who received the AZD1222 COVID-19 vaccine. V and J are TRBV5-6 and TRBJ1-1, with 12 bases identical to TRBD1. The sequenced sample was peripheral blood, obtained 28 days after the second AZD1222 dose. CDR3 bases: TGTGCCAGCAGCCTGGGACAGGGGGCCACGGAAGCTTTCTTT. Translation gives CASSLGQGATEAFF.